The 9 T cell receptor beta chains presented below share a single source sample, sequenced in a study of T cell responses to AZD1222 COVID-19 vaccine. Sequencing was performed with immunoSEQ multiplex PCR; in TCRdb, only in-frame clones are kept and a portion is missing. Here the sample spans about 120,000 clones, about 85% being singletons. The source was peripheral blood, collected on day 0 of AZD1222 vaccination. The receptor source for this set is an adult in good health.

The chain couples TRBV2 to TRBJ2-7; 7 bases line up with TRBD1. V shed 4 bases and J 2 bases; nucleotides not matched to a gene: 5. The CDR3 covers 14 residues. The germline CDR1 and CDR2 sequences are SNHLY and FYNNEI. The CDR3 is CASSGDRDPYEQYF. CDR3 bases: TGTGCCAGCAGTGGCGACAGGGACCCCTACGAGCAGTACTTC.

This clone showed up just a few times. The chain is built from TRBV28 and TRBJ1-5; D possibly corresponds to TRBD1 (5 bases). This CDR3 spans 15 amino acids. Germline V gene data show CDR1 as MDHEN and CDR2 as SYDVKM. Trimming took 2 bases from V and 0 from J, leaving 8 bases between them. As DNA, the CDR3 is TGTGCCAGCAGTTTAAGGGGAATTAGCAATCAGCCCCAGCATTTT. Residues: CASSLRGISNQPQHF. The full variable domain, rest sourced from reference TRBV28 and TRBJ1-5, is DVKVTQSSRYLVKRTGEKVFLECVQDMDHENMFWYRQDPGLGLRLIYFSYDVKMKEKGDIPEGYSVSREKKERFSLILESASTNQTSMYLCASSLRGISNQPQHFGDGTRLSIL.

The chain employs TRBV7-9 and TRBJ1-1, with no clear D. This CDR3 has 14 amino acids. Germline CDR1 and CDR2: SEHNR and FQNEAQ (reference sequence). The V and J ends lost 7 bases and 5 bases respectively, with 17 bases between them. For the CDR3, the DNA is TGTGCCAGCACCACCCTTGGGGTAGGGACTGAAGCTTTCTTT. Amino acid sequence: CASTTLGVGTEAFF.

This chain links TRBV5-8 with TRBJ2-1; the match to TRBD2 covers 12 bases. This CDR3 has 18 amino acids. The V gene end was trimmed by 4 bases and the J gene end by 4 bases; junction bases not matched to a gene: 12. CDR1 and CDR2 from the germline V gene are SGHTS and YDEGEE. DNA of the CDR3: TGTGCCAGCAGCACACCGGGACTAGCGGGCCCCCTGTACAATGAGCAGTTCTTC. Protein product: CASSTPGLAGPLYNEQFF.

The chain joins TRBV4-1 to TRBJ2-1; no clear D gene. The V gene lost 4 bases and the J gene lost 8 bases, with 12 bases spanning the gap. CDR1 and CDR2 (germline): MGHRA, YSYEKL. The CDR3 runs 13 residues. The CDR3 loop is CASSLSAADEQFF. DNA for the CDR3: TGCGCCAGCAGCCTCTCGGCAGCCGATGAGCAGTTCTTC.

This clone was recorded once. The V and J genes are TRBV27 and TRBJ1-2; no clear D. Trimming removed 6 bases at V and 5 bases at J, with 10 bases between. The CDR3 spans 12 residues. Germline V lookup: CDR1 MNHEY, CDR2 SMNVEV (reference sequence). The CDR3 loop is CASSSPGYGYTF. CDR3 DNA: TGTGCCAGCAGCTCCCCCGGTTATGGCTACACCTTC.

V gene TRBV7-8 combines with J gene TRBJ1-5; no clear D gene. Per germline, CDR1 SGHVS and CDR2 FQNEAQ. The CDR3 is 16 residues long. Trimming removed 0 bases from V and 0 bases from J, with 9 bases in between. DNA for the CDR3: TGTGCCAGCAGCTTAGCGCCCCAGTATAGCAATCAGCCCCAGCATTTT. As protein: CASSLAPQYSNQPQHF.

This clone was picked up a small number of times. Here the CDR3 reads CASSPTGLRYEQYF. The CDR3 nucleotides read TGTGCCAGTAGCCCCACCGGGCTGCGCTACGAGCAGTACTTC. V usage is TRBV19 and J usage is TRBJ2-7; D is unclear. Germline-derived CDR1 and CDR2 are LNHDA and SQIVND (reference sequence). The germline V and J ends were trimmed by 6 bases and 3 bases, with 15 bases remaining between them. The CDR3 sequence is 14 residues long.

This rearrangement joins TRBV9 to TRBJ2-4, with no clear D. CDR1 is SGDLS and CDR2 is YYNGEE in the germline V gene. The CDR3 length is 15 residues. V was cut by 0 bases and J by 8 bases, with 15 bases left in between. This chain's CDR3 is CASSVGDTQVYIQYF. DNA of the CDR3: TGTGCCAGCAGCGTAGGGGATACGCAGGTCTACATTCAGTACTTC. Full variable domain (rest looked up from reference TRBV9 and TRBJ2-4): DSGVTQTPKHLITATGQRVTLRCSPRSGDLSVYWYQQSLDQGLQFLIQYYNGEERAKGNILERFSAQQFPDLHSELNLSSLELGDSALYFCASSVGDTQVYIQYFGAGTRLSVL.